The T cell receptor (beta chain) described here comes from a study of shared clonotypes between healthy human individuals. Overall study findings and caveats: Donor scarcity curtailed the genetic and exposure-history diversity represented herein. Clonotypes not shared had lower generation probabilities than those common to all four donors.

Both subsets, CD45RA+ naive and CD45RA-negative memory, were split from the CD4+ cells. Profiled with immunoSEQ multiplex PCR; TCRdb holds only in-frame clones, not every one. The table includes about 960,000 clones, approximately 80% detected once. Turning to this clone: What it recognizes is unknown.

CDR3 size: 15 residues. The germline CDR1 and CDR2 sequences are SGHRS and YFSETQ. Trimming removed 4 bases from V and 4 bases from J; junction bases left unmatched: 8. Sequenced input: memory CD4+ T cells sorted from blood. Documented subset: CD45RA-negative fraction. The TCR comes from a man between 18 and 35 years old in good health. V gene TRBV5-1 combines with J gene TRBJ2-3; 8 bases are a match to TRBD2. For the CDR3, the DNA is TGCGCCAGCAGCCCGGGGATAGCGGGACCAGATACGCAGTATTTT. This gives the protein CASSPGIAGPDTQYF.